Listed here is a single T cell receptor beta chain. This clone was observed once. Its antigen is currently not known. No much larger clonotype is one base removed from it; base qualities were not supplied. Using the deep immunoSEQ assay, TCR CDR3 regions were amplified from genomic DNA by multiplex PCR. Extracted genomic DNA from each cell subset was distributed evenly across all wells of several immunoSEQ 96-well plates, and each plate was treated as a replicate. Each replicate PCR for sorted subsets received about 200 ng genomic DNA, equal to roughly 33,000 T cell genomes. Purified libraries were measured with a Qubit 3.0 fluorometer, size-checked on a Bioanalyzer 2100, and measured again with the KAPA Library Quantification kit. Every immunoSEQ 96-well plate was sequenced on a separate single-read 150-cycle Illumina NextSeq 550 flow cell. The source study handled its data this way. Because the immunoSEQ output held only junctional sequences and lacked quality scores, the filtering could not match the filtering applied to full-length reads. Sequences were annotated with PyIR, a Python wrapper for IgBLAST v1.9, using IMGT germline references to assign V/J genes and CDR3. Any read was removed if the V/J assignment was weak (E-value above 1e-6), the CDR3 was missing, or the read contained stop codons, out-of-frame junctions, or ambiguous translated residues. V3J clonotypes were defined by identical inferred V gene, J gene, and CDR3 amino acid sequence. To compute the percentage overlap between repertoires, the number of shared unique clonotypes was divided by the size of the smaller repertoire. RTK rarefaction, the Chao1 estimator, and Recon v2.1 estimates of unobserved clonotypes were used to assess repertoire richness. OLGA was used to compute generation probabilities for all TCRbeta clonotypes that the gDNA method yielded from a handful of donors. Not all clones reach the TCRdb copy of this immuneACCESS table, which keeps in-frame sequences only. Checked studies attribute under half of the gap to unresolved V genes and leave the rest unexplained. V and J calls and clone size are given by that table; D and trimming were obtained from the DNA. The sample table records some 2 million clones; 85% to 95% of these occur just once. The ten top clones hold 0.13% of the sample.

This record belongs to a study of shared clonotypes between healthy human individuals (dated by TCRdb to about 2020). Some background on the complete study: The cohort comprised a couple of women and a few men aged 18 to 49 years. Between about 0.8 and 9.5 billion PBMCs per donor were obtained by leukapheresis. Blood TCR repertoires of a handful of healthy adults were deeply sequenced to estimate repertoire size and the extent of clonotype sharing between individuals. Different laboratories and diverse techniques were used to prepare libraries and sequence TCR repertoires, to increase sequencing depth and limit assay-specific biases. For each donor, CD4 naive and CD4 memory were each run on three plates, CD8 naive on two plates, and CD8 memory on one plate. On the study overall, not on this receptor specifically: The small number of donors limited the genetic and exposure-history diversity represented. Larger estimated clonotype richness was generally found for naive subsets than for memory subsets. Rarefaction of sorted-subset datasets indicated incomplete sequencing despite the large sequencing depth. Pairwise subsampling led to the expectation that sequencing depth would affect the degree of clonotype sharing among donors. Only blood was sampled, and tissue TCR repertoires likely differ from those in blood. Clonotypes shared by all four sorted-subset donors showed higher generation probabilities than non-shared clonotypes. Sharing across four donors was observed for approximately 5% of naive CD4, about 4% of naive CD8, 2% to 2.5% of memory CD4, and about 0.4% of memory CD8 clonotypes.

Healthy HIV-negative adults with no recently reported acute infections or vaccinations were included as donors. All donors were Caucasian adults living in Nashville, Tennessee, USA. Magnetic negative selection was used to enrich CD4+ T cells, after which naive cells were positively selected on CD45RA and the negative fraction became the memory subset. After blood collection by leukapheresis, PBMCs were isolated using Ficoll-Histopaque density gradient centrifugation and then cryopreserved in the vapor phase of liquid nitrogen. Purity and quantity of every magnetically sorted T cell population were checked by analytical flow cytometry. Genomic DNA was isolated from each sorted fraction and quantified by UV absorbance on a Nanodrop 2000c. The CDR3 spans 16 residues, from the cysteine through the phenylalanine. Only the CDR3 DNA is retained, 48 bases long and in frame from the first base. Trimming removed 3 bases from V and 8 bases from J, leaving 21 bases between the germline ends. From a lookup of the germline V gene, CDR1 and CDR2 are SGDLS and YYNGEE.

The receptor was isolated from a man in his late teens or twenties in good health. Recombination joined TRBV9 with TRBJ2-1; matching of 5 bases hints at TRBD2 as the D gene. The sample consisted of naive CD4+ T cells sorted from blood. The cell subset or site label on this specimen signifies: CD45RA+ positively selected. The nucleotide sequence is TGTGCCAGCAGCGCAAAAGGGAGTCTACTCGCCCATGAGCAGTTCTTC. Its coded protein is CASSAKGSLLAHEQFF.